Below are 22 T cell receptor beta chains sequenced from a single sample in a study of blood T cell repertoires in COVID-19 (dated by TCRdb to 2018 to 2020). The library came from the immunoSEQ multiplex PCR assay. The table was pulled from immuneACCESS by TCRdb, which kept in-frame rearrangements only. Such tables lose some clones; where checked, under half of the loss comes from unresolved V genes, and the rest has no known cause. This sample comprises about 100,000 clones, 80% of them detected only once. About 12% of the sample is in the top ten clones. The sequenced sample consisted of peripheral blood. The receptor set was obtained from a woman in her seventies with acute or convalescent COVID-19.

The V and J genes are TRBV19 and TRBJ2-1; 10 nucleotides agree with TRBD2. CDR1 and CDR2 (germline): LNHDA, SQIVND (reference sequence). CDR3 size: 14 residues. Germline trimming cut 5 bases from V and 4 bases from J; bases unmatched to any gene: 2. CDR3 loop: CASSQLAGYNEQFF. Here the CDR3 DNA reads TGTGCCAGTAGTCAACTAGCGGGGTACAATGAGCAGTTCTTC.

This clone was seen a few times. CDR3 nucleotides: TGTGCCATCAGTGGGTGGGACAGGGAGAACACTGAAGCTTTCTTT. Its protein product is CAISGWDRENTEAFF. This chain uses TRBV10-3 with TRBJ1-1; 9 nucleotides match TRBD1. This CDR3 is 15 amino acids long. Per germline, CDR1 ENHRY and CDR2 SYGVKD. J gave up 1 base and V 4 bases, and 4 bases lay outside the gene matches.

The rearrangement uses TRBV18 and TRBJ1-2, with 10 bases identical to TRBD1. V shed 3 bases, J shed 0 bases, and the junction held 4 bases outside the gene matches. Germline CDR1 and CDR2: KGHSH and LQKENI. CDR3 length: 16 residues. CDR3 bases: TGTGCCAGCTCACCCCGGGACAGGGGTACTAACTATGGCTACACCTTC. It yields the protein CASSPRDRGTNYGYTF.

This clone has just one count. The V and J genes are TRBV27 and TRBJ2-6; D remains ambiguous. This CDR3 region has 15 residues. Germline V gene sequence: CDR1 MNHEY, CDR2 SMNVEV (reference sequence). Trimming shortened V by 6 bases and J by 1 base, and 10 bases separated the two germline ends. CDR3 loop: CASSAFRSGANVLTF. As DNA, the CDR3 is TGTGCCAGCAGCGCCTTTAGATCTGGGGCCAACGTCCTGACTTTC. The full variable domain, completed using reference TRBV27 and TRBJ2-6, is EAQVTQNPRYLITVTGKKLTVTCSQNMNHEYMSWYRQDPGLGLRQIYYSMNVEVTDKGDVPEGYKVSRKEKRNFPLILESPSPNQTSLYFCASSAFRSGANVLTFGAGSRLTVL.

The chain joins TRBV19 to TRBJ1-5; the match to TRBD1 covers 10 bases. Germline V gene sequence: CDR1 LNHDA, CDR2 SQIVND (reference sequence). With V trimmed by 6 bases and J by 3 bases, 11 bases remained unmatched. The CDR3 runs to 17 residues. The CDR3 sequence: CASRKTSGQGNNQPQHF. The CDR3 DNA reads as TGTGCCAGTAGGAAAACCTCGGGACAGGGGAACAATCAGCCCCAGCATTTT.

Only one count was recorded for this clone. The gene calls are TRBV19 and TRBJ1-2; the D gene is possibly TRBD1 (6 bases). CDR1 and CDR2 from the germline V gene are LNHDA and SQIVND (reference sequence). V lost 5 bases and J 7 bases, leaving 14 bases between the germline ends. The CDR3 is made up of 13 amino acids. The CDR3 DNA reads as TGTGCCAGTAGTGCACAGGGTGTAAGTGGCTACACCTTC. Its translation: CASSAQGVSGYTF.

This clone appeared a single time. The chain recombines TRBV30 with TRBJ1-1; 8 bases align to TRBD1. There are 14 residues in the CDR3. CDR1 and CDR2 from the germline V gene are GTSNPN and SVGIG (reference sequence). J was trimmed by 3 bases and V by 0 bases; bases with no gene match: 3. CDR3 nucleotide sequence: TGTGCCTGGAGTGTAACAGGGGGGGACACTGAAGCTTTCTTT. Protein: CAWSVTGGDTEAFF.

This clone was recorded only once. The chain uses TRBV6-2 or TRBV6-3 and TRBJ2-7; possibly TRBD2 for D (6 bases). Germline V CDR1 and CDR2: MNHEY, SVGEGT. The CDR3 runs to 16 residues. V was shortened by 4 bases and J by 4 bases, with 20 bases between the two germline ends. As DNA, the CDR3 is TGTGCCAGCAGTTCGGACCGGGGAGGTGGTTTATACGAGCAGTACGTC. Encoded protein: CASSSDRGGGLYEQYV.

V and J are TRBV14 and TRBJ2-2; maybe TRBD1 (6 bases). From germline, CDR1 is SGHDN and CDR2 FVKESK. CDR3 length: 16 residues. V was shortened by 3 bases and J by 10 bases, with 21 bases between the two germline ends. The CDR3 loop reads CASSHTGTMGPLELFF. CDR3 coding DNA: TGTGCCAGCAGCCATACAGGGACCATGGGCCCTTTGGAGCTGTTTTTT. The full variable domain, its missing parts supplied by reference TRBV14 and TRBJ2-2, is EAGVTQFPSHSVIEKGQTVTLRCDPISGHDNLYWYRRVMGKEIKFLLHFVKESKQDESGMPNNRFLAERTGGTYSTLKVQPAELEDSGVYFCASSHTGTMGPLELFFGEGSRLTVL.

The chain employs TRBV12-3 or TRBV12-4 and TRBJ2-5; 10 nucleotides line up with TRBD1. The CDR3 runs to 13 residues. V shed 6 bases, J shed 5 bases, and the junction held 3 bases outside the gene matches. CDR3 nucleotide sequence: TGTGCCAGCAGGTTGACAGGGGGCGAGACCCAGTACTTC. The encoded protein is CASRLTGGETQYF.

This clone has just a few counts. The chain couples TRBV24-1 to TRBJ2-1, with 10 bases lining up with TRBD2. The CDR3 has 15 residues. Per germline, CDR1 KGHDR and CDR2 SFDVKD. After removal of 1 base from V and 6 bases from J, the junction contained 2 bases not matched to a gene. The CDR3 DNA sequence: TGTGCCACCAGTGATTTCAGCGGGGGGGCCAATGAGCAGTTCTTC. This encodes CATSDFSGGANEQFF.

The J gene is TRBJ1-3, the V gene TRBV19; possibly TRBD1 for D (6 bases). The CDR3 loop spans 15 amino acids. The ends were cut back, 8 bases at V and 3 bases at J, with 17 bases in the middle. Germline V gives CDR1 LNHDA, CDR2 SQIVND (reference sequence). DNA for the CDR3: TGTGCCAGTTCCCGAAAAGACAGGATTGGAAACACCATATATTTT. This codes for CASSRKDRIGNTIYF.

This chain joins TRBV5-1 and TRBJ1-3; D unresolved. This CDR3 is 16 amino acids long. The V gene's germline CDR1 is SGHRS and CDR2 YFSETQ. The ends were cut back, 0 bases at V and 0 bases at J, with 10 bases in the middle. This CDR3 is CASSLARPNSGNTIYF. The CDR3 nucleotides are TGCGCCAGCAGCTTGGCGCGTCCCAACTCTGGAAACACCATATATTTT. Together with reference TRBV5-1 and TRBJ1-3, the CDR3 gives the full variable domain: KAGVTQTPRYLIKTRGQQVTLSCSPISGHRSVSWYQQTPGQGLQFLFEYFSETQRNKGNFPGRFSGRQFSNSRSEMNVSTLELGDSALYLCASSLARPNSGNTIYFGEGSWLTVV.

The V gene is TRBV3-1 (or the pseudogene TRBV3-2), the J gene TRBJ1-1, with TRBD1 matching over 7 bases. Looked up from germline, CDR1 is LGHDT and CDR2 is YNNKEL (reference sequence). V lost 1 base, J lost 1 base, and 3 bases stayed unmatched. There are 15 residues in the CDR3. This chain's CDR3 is CASSQGRTGNTEAFF. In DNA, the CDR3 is TGTGCCAGCAGCCAAGGGAGGACAGGGAACACTGAAGCTTTCTTT.

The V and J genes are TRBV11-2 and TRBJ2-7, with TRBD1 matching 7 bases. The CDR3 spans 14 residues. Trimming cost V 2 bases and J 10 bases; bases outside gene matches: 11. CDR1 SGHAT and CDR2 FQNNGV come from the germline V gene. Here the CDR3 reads CASSLHAGTAHQYF. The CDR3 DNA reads TGTGCCAGCAGCTTACACGCCGGGACAGCACACCAGTACTTC.

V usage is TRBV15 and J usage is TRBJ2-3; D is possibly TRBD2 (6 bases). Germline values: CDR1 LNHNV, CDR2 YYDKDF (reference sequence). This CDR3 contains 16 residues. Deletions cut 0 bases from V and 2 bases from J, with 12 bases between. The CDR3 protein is CATSRDLEGLTDTQYF. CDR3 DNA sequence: TGTGCCACCAGCAGAGATCTGGAGGGCCTCACAGATACGCAGTATTTT.

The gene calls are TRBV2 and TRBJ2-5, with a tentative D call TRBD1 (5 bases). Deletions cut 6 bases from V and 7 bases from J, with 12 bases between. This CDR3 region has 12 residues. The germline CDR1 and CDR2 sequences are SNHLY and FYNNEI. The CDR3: CASRGTGGTQYF. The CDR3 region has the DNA TGTGCCAGCAGGGGTACAGGCGGGACCCAGTACTTC.

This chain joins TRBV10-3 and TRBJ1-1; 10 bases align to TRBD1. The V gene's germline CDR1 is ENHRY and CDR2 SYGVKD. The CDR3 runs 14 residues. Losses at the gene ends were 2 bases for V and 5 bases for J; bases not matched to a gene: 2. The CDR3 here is CAISEGTGDTEAFF. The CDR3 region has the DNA TGTGCCATCAGTGAGGGGACAGGGGATACTGAAGCTTTCTTT.

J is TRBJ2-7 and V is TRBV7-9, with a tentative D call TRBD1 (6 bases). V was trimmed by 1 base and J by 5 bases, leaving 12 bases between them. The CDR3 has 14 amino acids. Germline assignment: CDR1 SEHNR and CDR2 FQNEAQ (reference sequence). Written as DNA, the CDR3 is TGTGCCAGCAGCTTAGTCGGGACATATGACGAGCAGTACTTC. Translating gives CASSLVGTYDEQYF.

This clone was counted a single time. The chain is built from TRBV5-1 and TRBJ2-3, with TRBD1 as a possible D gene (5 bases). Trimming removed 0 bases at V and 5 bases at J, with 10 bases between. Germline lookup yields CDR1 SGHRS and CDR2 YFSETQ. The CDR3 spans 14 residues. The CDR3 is CASSLESGIDTQYF. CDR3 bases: TGCGCCAGCAGCTTGGAGTCAGGGATAGATACGCAGTATTTT.

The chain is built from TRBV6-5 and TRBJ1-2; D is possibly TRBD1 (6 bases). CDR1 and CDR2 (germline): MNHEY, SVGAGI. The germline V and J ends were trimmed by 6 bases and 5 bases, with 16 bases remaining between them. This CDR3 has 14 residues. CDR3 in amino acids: CASRVDSGPYGYTF. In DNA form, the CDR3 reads TGTGCCAGCAGGGTGGACAGTGGACCGTATGGCTACACCTTC.

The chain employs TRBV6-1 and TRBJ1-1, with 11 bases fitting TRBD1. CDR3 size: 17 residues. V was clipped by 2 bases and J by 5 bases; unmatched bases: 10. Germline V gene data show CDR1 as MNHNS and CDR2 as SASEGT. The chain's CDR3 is CASSELVSGQGVTEAFF. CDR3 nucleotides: TGTGCCAGCAGTGAATTGGTCTCGGGACAGGGGGTAACTGAAGCTTTCTTT.